The sequence of this TCR beta chain was determined in a study of blood T cell repertoires in COVID-19. Overall study: The United States, Italy and Spain provided the acute and convalescent COVID-19 samples. Nucleic acid was either cDNA or gDNA, and it came from T cells, B-cell-depleted T cells, or PBMCs.

In the authors' methods: Using reference gene primer amplification, nucleated cell counts were estimated. Sequencing was performed with immunoSEQ multiplex PCR; in TCRdb, only in-frame clones are kept and a portion is missing. The V and J calls and clone size come from that table; D and trimming were worked out from the DNA. Of 150,000 or so clones listed, 87% were seen once; the top ten hold about 5%. The CDR3 runs to 13 residues. Germline loops: CDR1 LNHDA, CDR2 SQIVND (reference sequence). V was clipped by 4 bases and J by 4 bases; unmatched bases: 3. The sequenced sample was peripheral blood. V and J are TRBV19 and TRBJ1-2; 7 bases are a match to TRBD1. The TCR was taken from a human donor in a cohort sampled during active COVID-19. The CDR3 is CASSTQGLYGYTF. The CDR3 coding sequence is TGTGCCAGTAGTACACAGGGGCTCTATGGCTACACCTTC. Full variable domain (missing parts from reference TRBV19 and TRBJ1-2): DGGITQSPKYLFRKEGQNVTLSCEQNLNHDAMYWYRQDPGQGLRLIYYSQIVNDFQKGDIAEGYSVSREKKESFPLTVTSAQKNPTAFYLCASSTQGLYGYTFGSGTRLTVV.